The clone carrying this T cell receptor (beta chain) showed up just once. The antigen is unknown. This record comes from a study of a mutant IDH1 vaccine in newly diagnosed glioma. Study details: Following radiotherapy alone, or alongside temozolomide cycles, vaccination was started after an interval of 4-6 weeks. Averaging around 42 years of age, treated patients were approximately 62% male and roughly 38% female. Study-wide results and caveats: Of all patients, 93.3% showed vaccine-induced immune responses.

Stated time point: week 47, end of study. What each vaccine dose contained was 300 ug of mutant IDH1 20-mer peptide, accompanied by topical imiquimod. Patients carried new grade 3 or 4 IDH1-mutant astrocytomas lacking nuclear ATRX. The repertoire was sequenced with immunoSEQ multiplex PCR; TCRdb's copy has only in-frame clones and lacks some. The profile shows about 56,000 clones, around 83% of them singletons. This sample comprised PBMCs, obtained from a glioma patient whose treatment included an IDH1 peptide vaccine. The receptor was isolated from a woman between 50 and 59 years old with glioma.

CDR3 nucleotide sequence: TGTGCCAGTAGTCCCCGGGACAGGGGAGCGAACACTGAAGCTTTCTTT. Its translation: CASSPRDRGANTEAFF. The chain carries TRBV19 and TRBJ1-1, with 10 positions matching TRBD1. Germline V gene data show CDR1 as LNHDA and CDR2 as SQIVND (reference sequence). V dropped 5 bases and J dropped 1; count of bases not matched to a gene: 7. This CDR3 is 16 amino acids long.